The clone carrying this TCR beta chain was detected only a few times. The data belong to a study of blood T cells in healthy people across ages. V was cut by 3 bases and J by 5 bases, with 13 bases left in between. Germline assignment: CDR1 MNHEY and CDR2 SMNVEV (reference sequence). The CDR3 runs to 14 residues. A second about 6 to 11 cycle PCR used barcoded and J-beta primers. TCRdb fed the 5' RACE reads into MiXCR, producing one record per CDR3 protein. Of 270,000 or so distinct CDR3 sequences in the sample, around 30% were seen once. This chain connects TRBV27 to TRBJ2-5, with D maybe TRBD1 (6 bases). The sequence was obtained from a woman in her seventies in good health. The sample taken for sequencing was blood. CDR3 sequence: CASSFSGHRETQYF. The CDR3 nucleotides are TGTGCCAGCAGTTTCTCGGGACACCGTGAGACCCAGTACTTC.